This T cell receptor beta chain was identified during a study of early T cells in non-severe SARS-CoV-2 infection. TCRdb independently ran MiXCR on the 5' RACE reads; one entry per CDR3 protein. The repertoire holds some 96,000 distinct CDR3 sequences, with roughly 9.6% as singletons. The CDR3 consists of 14 residues. V lost 6 bases, J lost 0 bases, and 11 bases lay in between. Germline V gene lookup returns CDR1 MNHNY and CDR2 SVGAGI (reference sequence). This specimen was whole blood, taken at baseline. The chain has TRBV6-6 and TRBJ1-1; D ambiguous. The TCR was taken from an adult who was a healthcare worker with PCR-confirmed SARS-CoV-2 infection or an uninfected control (not recorded which). The CDR3 DNA is TGTGCCAGCAGACTTACAGAATTGAACACTGAAGCTTTCTTT. Protein: CASRLTELNTEAFF.